The 3 T cell receptor beta chains presented below share a single source sample, sequenced in a study of PD-1 blockade in classical Hodgkin lymphoma. Here immunoSEQ multiplex PCR was the method, and the copy in TCRdb shows in-frame clones only, minus some. This sample has about 2,800 clones, with roughly 80% found just once. Brentuximab vedotin exposure varied, and every patient relapsed after autologous stem cell transplantation. Magnetic negative selection was used to purify CD8+ T cells from thawed PBMCs. The sample here was CD8+ T cells from blood, taken at baseline. Receptors originate from a human donor with classical Hodgkin lymphoma.

The V and J genes are TRBV2 and TRBJ2-1, with 7 nucleotides matching TRBD2. J gave up 9 bases and V 6 bases, and 5 bases lay outside the gene matches. CDR3 length: 12 amino acids. Germline V CDR1 and CDR2: SNHLY, FYNNEI. The CDR3, as DNA: TGTGCCAGCAGCGGGACTACCTTTGAGCAGTTCTTC. Translating gives CASSGTTFEQFF.

There are a few counts of this clone. V usage is TRBV6-6 and J usage is TRBJ2-1; D gene ambiguous. The CDR3 length is 12 residues. With 6 bases removed from V and 6 bases from J, the gap between germline ends came to 9 bases. The germline V gene encodes CDR1 MNHNY and CDR2 SVGAGI (reference sequence). This CDR3 reads CASSRPRNEQFF. The CDR3 DNA reads as TGTGCCAGCAGCCGCCCCCGCAATGAGCAGTTCTTC.

The chain carries TRBV9 and TRBJ1-1; a possible D gene is TRBD1 (6 bases). The ends were cut back, 3 bases at V and 1 base at J, with 10 bases in the middle. The CDR3 has 14 residues. Germline CDR1 reads SGDLS; CDR2 reads YYNGEE. The CDR3 nucleotides read TGTGCCAGCAGCGATCCACAGGGGAACACTGAAGCTTTCTTT. As protein: CASSDPQGNTEAFF.